This TCR beta chain was recorded in a study of CD8 T cells in ankylosing spondylitis. As regards this clonotype: Antigen unknown.

V gave up 0 bases and J gave up 4 bases, with 13 bases separating them. The CDR3 runs 15 residues. The germline V gene encodes CDR1 SGHKS and CDR2 YYEKEE (reference sequence). Study-level results: Within ankylosing spondylitis blood, a TCR beta motif made up of under 10 highly homologous variants appeared to be characteristic.

TCRdb itself ran the 5' RACE reads through MiXCR, one entry per CDR3 protein. This table has hundreds of thousands of distinct CDR3 sequences, roughly 12% appearing once. The receptor's source is a male donor with ankylosing spondylitis. Sequencing was performed on blood, either unsorted or a sorted T cell fraction (not recorded which). The rearrangement joins TRBV5-5 to TRBJ1-2; D is possibly TRBD1 (5 bases). The CDR3 here is CASSLALAGIYGYTF. The CDR3 DNA reads TGTGCCAGCAGCTTGGCGTTGGCAGGGATCTATGGCTACACCTTC.